This T cell receptor (beta chain) emerged from a study of T cells after yellow fever vaccination. This clonotype was recorded a few times. Each CDR3 protein is one row after TCRdb ran MiXCR on the 5' RACE reads. The table records over 300,000 distinct CDR3 sequences, 6.8% of them present only once. This specimen consisted of PBMCs, obtained approximately 47 days after the first yellow fever vaccination. This TCR was recovered from a man aged 18 to 30 who received the YFV17D yellow fever vaccine.

The CDR3 spells CASSVEQGGNIQYF. The CDR3, as DNA: TGTGCCAGCAGCGTAGAACAGGGAGGAAACATTCAGTACTTC. This chain joins TRBV9 and TRBJ2-4, with D tentatively TRBD1 or TRBD2 (6 bases each). This CDR3 comprises 14 residues. Trimming left V 0 bases short and J 6 bases short, with 10 bases between. Germline V gene sequence: CDR1 SGDLS, CDR2 YYNGEE.